Each of the 4 T cell receptor beta chains below was sequenced from the same sample in a study of control samples from healthy donors and cancer patients. Profiling relied on immunoSEQ multiplex PCR, and the TCRdb table lists in-frame clones only, not all of them. This table holds roughly 200,000 clones, about 90% found once. The sample comprised blood. Receptor source: a man younger than 45 in good health.

This chain links TRBV7-2 with TRBJ1-3; 7 positions agree with TRBD1. Germline V lookup: CDR1 SGHTA, CDR2 FQGNSA. V dropped 6 bases and J dropped 0; count of bases not matched to a gene: 11. This CDR3 comprises 17 residues. The CDR3 DNA reads TGTGCCAGCAGTTCGGACGGGGGGACAGTCTCTGGAAACACCATATATTTT. Residues: CASSSDGGTVSGNTIYF. The entire variable domain, with the rest obtained from reference TRBV7-2 and TRBJ1-3, is as follows: GAGVSQSPSNKVTEKGKDVELRCDPISGHTALYWYRQSLGQGLEFLIYFQGNSAPDKSGLPSDRFSAERTGGSVSTLTIQRTQQEDSAVYLCASSSDGGTVSGNTIYFGEGSWLTVV.

The chain couples TRBV6-2 or TRBV6-3 to TRBJ2-1, with 10 bases that match TRBD1. The CDR3 contains 13 residues. Germline trimming cut 2 bases from V and 8 bases from J; bases unmatched to any gene: 0. In germline, CDR1 is MNHEY, CDR2 SVGEGT. Written as DNA, the CDR3 is TGTGCCAGCAGTTACGGGACAGGGGATGAGCAGTTCTTC. Protein product: CASSYGTGDEQFF.

The J gene is TRBJ1-1, the V gene TRBV20-1; no reliable D call. V lost 3 bases to trimming and J lost 3 bases, with 11 bases between them. Germline-derived CDR1 and CDR2 are DFQATT and SNEGSKA (reference sequence). The CDR3 totals 13 residues. The CDR3 loop is CSASKERDTEAFF. The CDR3 bases are TGCAGTGCTAGTAAGGAGCGGGACACTGAAGCTTTCTTT.

This rearrangement joins TRBV5-1 to TRBJ2-7, with D tentatively TRBD2 (6 bases). The CDR3 consists of 17 residues. V shed 0 bases and J shed 0 bases, with 16 bases lying between them. Germline-derived CDR1 and CDR2 are SGHRS and YFSETQ. The DNA of the CDR3 is TGCGCCAGCAGCTTGGATGGAATGCGGGGAAGCTCCTACGAGCAGTACTTC. This translates into CASSLDGMRGSSYEQYF. Together with reference TRBV5-1 and TRBJ2-7, the CDR3 gives the full variable domain: KAGVTQTPRYLIKTRGQQVTLSCSPISGHRSVSWYQQTPGQGLQFLFEYFSETQRNKGNFPGRFSGRQFSNSRSEMNVSTLELGDSALYLCASSLDGMRGSSYEQYFGPGTRLTVT.